The rows below give T cell receptor beta chains drawn from one sample of a study of human T cells and chemical hapten exposure. In TCRdb, the RACE reads were re-called with MiXCR into one record per CDR3 protein. The sample lists some 180,000 distinct CDR3 sequences; approximately 20% were seen once. The sequenced sample was whole blood, obtained in connection with sensitization to the hapten diphenylcyclopropenone (DPC). Receptor source: a woman between 45 and 65 years old with alopecia areata. Some clones in this sample may be carry-over from other donors' samples. Both conserved end residues are part of each CDR3. The order of the fields is V gene, D gene, clone size, J gene, CDR3 DNA, CDR3 protein. D genes are given only for firm matches. Only some rows state a clone size, as once, few, many or a class for expanded clones.

v_gene: TRBV10-3; d_gene: TRBD2; abundance: few; j_gene: TRBJ2-1; CDR3nt: TGTGCCATCAGTCGACTAGCGGGATTTCCGGACAATGAGCAGTTCTTC; CDR3aa: CAISRLAGFPDNEQFF
v_gene: TRBV21-1; d_gene: -; abundance: -; j_gene: TRBJ1-1; CDR3nt: TGTGCCAGCAGCAAGGGAAATATGTCCCAATGGAACACTGAAGCTTTCTTT; CDR3aa: CASSKGNMSQWNTEAFF
v_gene: TRBV20-1; d_gene: TRBD2; abundance: few; j_gene: TRBJ2-1; CDR3nt: TGCAGTGCTAGAGATACTAGCGGGGGTGAGCAGTTCTTC; CDR3aa: CSARDTSGGEQFF
v_gene: TRBV15; d_gene: TRBD2; abundance: -; j_gene: TRBJ2-1; CDR3nt: TGTGCCACCAGCACACCTAATTGGGGGGAGGGGAATGAGCAGTTCTTC; CDR3aa: CATSTPNWGEGNEQFF
v_gene: TRBV5-5; d_gene: -; abundance: -; j_gene: TRBJ1-5; CDR3nt: TGTGCCAGCAGCAAGCAGGGTGAAGGCAATCAGCCCCAGCATTTT; CDR3aa: CASSKQGEGNQPQHF
v_gene: TRBV10-2; d_gene: -; abundance: -; j_gene: TRBJ1-4; CDR3nt: TGCGCCAGCAGTGAGCCGACAGGCCTAAGGGAAAAACTGTTTTTT; CDR3aa: CASSEPTGLREKLFF
v_gene: TRBV9; d_gene: TRBD1; abundance: few; j_gene: TRBJ1-1; CDR3nt: TGTGCCAGCAGCGCGACAGGGGTGACTGAAGCTTTCTTT; CDR3aa: CASSATGVTEAFF
v_gene: TRBV7-9; d_gene: TRBD2; abundance: -; j_gene: TRBJ2-1; CDR3nt: TGTGCCAGCAGCTGGCTAGCGGGAGGTGACTACAATGAGCAGTTCTTC; CDR3aa: CASSWLAGGDYNEQFF
v_gene: TRBV7-6; d_gene: TRBD2; abundance: -; j_gene: TRBJ2-4; CDR3nt: TGTGCCAGCAGCTTAGCCCGACCCCTAGCGGGAGGGCCGGGTACCCAAACCAAAAACATTCAGTACTTC; CDR3aa: CASSLARPLAGGPGTQTKNIQYF
v_gene: TRBV6-5; d_gene: -; abundance: few; j_gene: TRBJ2-3; CDR3nt: TGTGCCAGCAGTTCGGGACTCCACAGTGATACGCAGTATTTT; CDR3aa: CASSSGLHSDTQYF
v_gene: TRBV25-1; d_gene: TRBD1; abundance: -; j_gene: TRBJ2-2; CDR3nt: TGTGCCAGCAGTGAATATGGACAGGACACCGGGGAGCTGTTTTTT; CDR3aa: CASSEYGQDTGELFF
v_gene: TRBV4-2; d_gene: -; abundance: -; j_gene: TRBJ2-7; CDR3nt: TGTGCCAGCAGCCAAGGGCCCGAGGGGGACTACGAGCAGTACTTC; CDR3aa: CASSQGPEGDYEQYF
v_gene: TRBV6-1; d_gene: -; abundance: few; j_gene: TRBJ2-1; CDR3nt: TGTGCCAGCAGTGAATCGGCCTCTCCTCTCGTACAGTTCTTC; CDR3aa: CASSESASPLVQFF
v_gene: TRBV7-2; d_gene: TRBD2; abundance: few; j_gene: TRBJ2-1; CDR3nt: TGTGCCAGCAGCTCAGCGGGACCCGGGGAGAATGAGCAGTTCTTC; CDR3aa: CASSSAGPGENEQFF
v_gene: TRBV7-2; d_gene: -; abundance: few; j_gene: TRBJ2-4; CDR3nt: TGTGCCAGCAGCTTAACGGTTCTAGCCAAAAACATTCAGTACTTC; CDR3aa: CASSLTVLAKNIQYF
v_gene: TRBV12-3/TRBV12-4; d_gene: -; abundance: few; j_gene: TRBJ1-1; CDR3nt: TGTGCCAGCAGTTTGCGTGCGGGACCTGAAGCTTTCTTT; CDR3aa: CASSLRAGPEAFF
v_gene: TRBV4-2; d_gene: TRBD2; abundance: few; j_gene: TRBJ2-5; CDR3nt: TGTGCCAGCAGCCAAGATGGCACTAGCGGTCGAGAGACCCAGTACTTC; CDR3aa: CASSQDGTSGRETQYF
v_gene: TRBV9; d_gene: -; abundance: once; j_gene: TRBJ2-3; CDR3nt: TGTGCCAGCAGCGTAGCTCAAACAGCGAGGGATACGCAGTATTTT; CDR3aa: CASSVAQTARDTQYF
v_gene: TRBV29-1; d_gene: -; abundance: -; j_gene: TRBJ2-1; CDR3nt: TGCAGCGTTGTAGGGGGAGGATGGTTCTTC; CDR3aa: CSVVGGGWFF
v_gene: TRBV7-3; d_gene: -; abundance: -; j_gene: TRBJ2-2; CDR3nt: TGTGCCAGCAGCTTAGGAGTCGGGGAGCTGTTTTTT; CDR3aa: CASSLGVGELFF
v_gene: TRBV28; d_gene: TRBD1; abundance: many; j_gene: TRBJ2-5; CDR3nt: TGTGCCAGCAGTCGGGACAGGGTCCGAGAGACCCAGTACTTC; CDR3aa: CASSRDRVRETQYF
v_gene: TRBV6-5; d_gene: TRBD1; abundance: -; j_gene: TRBJ1-2; CDR3nt: TGTGCCAGCAGTTACGTCGCCGGGACAGGGGTTGGCTACACCTTC; CDR3aa: CASSYVAGTGVGYTF
v_gene: TRBV19; d_gene: TRBD1; abundance: -; j_gene: TRBJ2-6; CDR3nt: TGTGCCAGTAGTAAAACAGGGGGCTACTCTGGGGCCAACGTCCTGACTTTC; CDR3aa: CASSKTGGYSGANVLTF
v_gene: TRBV29-1; d_gene: TRBD1; abundance: -; j_gene: TRBJ2-6; CDR3nt: TGCAGCGTTGCGGACAGGGGGCGATCTGGGGCCAACGTCCTGACTTTC; CDR3aa: CSVADRGRSGANVLTF
v_gene: TRBV29-1; d_gene: -; abundance: once; j_gene: TRBJ2-7; CDR3nt: TGCAGCGTTACCCGGGACACCTACGAGCAGTACTTC; CDR3aa: CSVTRDTYEQYF
v_gene: TRBV20-1; d_gene: TRBD2; abundance: -; j_gene: TRBJ2-7; CDR3nt: TGCAGTGCAATGGGACTAGCGGGAGTTGGATGCGAGCAGTACTTC; CDR3aa: CSAMGLAGVGCEQYF
v_gene: TRBV6-5; d_gene: TRBD2; abundance: few; j_gene: TRBJ2-3; CDR3nt: TGTGCCAGCAGACTAGCGGGAGCTACCACAGATACGCAGTATTTT; CDR3aa: CASRLAGATTDTQYF
v_gene: TRBV5-1; d_gene: TRBD1; abundance: few; j_gene: TRBJ2-5; CDR3nt: TGCGCCAGCAGCACACAGGGGGCCCAAGAGACCCAGTACTTC; CDR3aa: CASSTQGAQETQYF
v_gene: TRBV20-1; d_gene: -; abundance: -; j_gene: TRBJ2-3; CDR3nt: TGCAGTGCTACAGCAGAGGGCCTCACAGATACGCAGTATTTT; CDR3aa: CSATAEGLTDTQYF
v_gene: TRBV20-1; d_gene: -; abundance: few; j_gene: TRBJ2-3; CDR3nt: TGCAGTGCTAGAGATCCCCTGCGGGGCACAGATACGCAGTATTTT; CDR3aa: CSARDPLRGTDTQYF
v_gene: TRBV2; d_gene: -; abundance: -; j_gene: TRBJ2-5; CDR3nt: TGTGCCAGTTCGACTACTCAAGAGACCCAGTACTTC; CDR3aa: CASSTTQETQYF
v_gene: TRBV6-6; d_gene: TRBD1; abundance: -; j_gene: TRBJ1-1; CDR3nt: TGTGCCAGCAGTTACTCGATACAGGGGGTCACTGAAGCTTTCTTT; CDR3aa: CASSYSIQGVTEAFF
v_gene: TRBV7-2; d_gene: TRBD1; abundance: -; j_gene: TRBJ1-6; CDR3nt: TGTGCCAGCAGCTCGGGACAGGGGGCCGGGGCCCTCCACTTT; CDR3aa: CASSSGQGAGALHF
v_gene: TRBV6-1; d_gene: TRBD2; abundance: -; j_gene: TRBJ2-3; CDR3nt: TGTGCCAGCAAGCTCAAGCGGGATGGCACAGATACGCAGTATTTT; CDR3aa: CASKLKRDGTDTQYF
v_gene: TRBV7-8; d_gene: TRBD1; abundance: -; j_gene: TRBJ1-5; CDR3nt: TGTGCCAGCAGCTTAGGCCGAGGACAGGGGGTTCAGCCCCAGCATTTT; CDR3aa: CASSLGRGQGVQPQHF
v_gene: TRBV12-3/TRBV12-4; d_gene: TRBD2; abundance: -; j_gene: TRBJ2-1; CDR3nt: TGTGCCAGCAGTACAGCCTTAGCGGGGACCGTGGGGTTCTTC; CDR3aa: CASSTALAGTVGFF
v_gene: TRBV10-3; d_gene: -; abundance: many; j_gene: TRBJ2-7; CDR3nt: TGTGCCATCAGTGAGTCAACTAGTGGGCCCGACTACGAGCAGTACTTC; CDR3aa: CAISESTSGPDYEQYF
v_gene: TRBV20-1; d_gene: -; abundance: once; j_gene: TRBJ1-3; CDR3nt: TGCAGTGCAGAAAGACACTCTGGAAACACCATATATTTT; CDR3aa: CSAERHSGNTIYF
v_gene: TRBV6-5; d_gene: TRBD1; abundance: few; j_gene: TRBJ1-5; CDR3nt: TGTGCCAGCAGATTGACAGGGAACAATCAGCCCCAGCATTTT; CDR3aa: CASRLTGNNQPQHF
v_gene: TRBV5-1; d_gene: -; abundance: -; j_gene: TRBJ2-2; CDR3nt: TGCGCCAGCAGCTTCAAAACAGGGAACACCGGGGAGCTGTTTTTT; CDR3aa: CASSFKTGNTGELFF